The rows below give T cell receptor beta chains drawn from one sample of a study of blood T cell repertoires in COVID-19. Repertoires were generated with immunoSEQ multiplex PCR, while TCRdb's copy carries only in-frame clones and drops some. The repertoire holds about 180,000 clones, with roughly 86% as singletons. The sequencing sample was made of peripheral blood. These receptors were taken from a man aged 50 to 59 with active or convalescent COVID-19. The CDR3 runs from the conserved cysteine through the conserved F or W. A D gene is named only where the DNA matches it firmly. Clone size is given for some rows only: seen once, a few or many times, or a class if the clone is expanded.

clone size	V gene	J gene	D gene	CDR3 protein	CDR3 DNA
-	TRBV7-2	TRBJ2-1	TRBD2	CASSPTGTNVYNEQFF	TGTGCCAGCAGCCCGACGGGGACTAACGTCTACAATGAGCAGTTCTTC
-	TRBV11-3	TRBJ2-2	TRBD2	CASTSSGRALTGELFF	TGTGCCAGCACATCAAGCGGGAGGGCCTTGACCGGGGAGCTGTTTTTT
-	TRBV7-9	TRBJ1-2	TRBD1	CASSARTGVAYGYTF	TGTGCCAGCAGCGCCAGGACAGGGGTAGCCTATGGCTACACCTTC
-	TRBV11-3	TRBJ2-2	-	CASSLELYRVDTGELFF	TGTGCCAGCAGCTTAGAGCTGTACAGGGTGGATACCGGGGAGCTGTTTTTT
-	TRBV5-1	TRBJ2-3	TRBD2	CASSLTSGSTDTQYF	TGCGCCAGCAGCCTGACTAGCGGGAGCACAGATACGCAGTATTTT
once	TRBV5-8	TRBJ1-5	-	CASSHRVAAGNQPQHF	TGTGCCAGCAGTCACAGGGTCGCCGCTGGCAATCAGCCCCAGCATTTT
-	TRBV11-3	TRBJ1-6	TRBD1	CASSLGGTGFSPLHF	TGTGCCAGCAGCTTAGGGGGGACAGGGTTCTCACCCCTCCACTTT
once	TRBV5-1	TRBJ2-5	TRBD2	CASSFSGRSQETQYF	TGCGCCAGCAGCTTTAGCGGGAGGAGCCAAGAGACCCAGTACTTC
-	TRBV25-1	TRBJ1-4	-	CASQRSGKGEKLFF	TGTGCCAGCCAAAGATCGGGGAAGGGAGAAAAACTGTTTTTT
-	TRBV3-1/TRBV3-2	TRBJ2-1	-	CASSQSLGRTHNEQFF	TGTGCCAGCAGCCAATCACTCGGGAGAACCCACAATGAGCAGTTCTTC
-	TRBV5-1	TRBJ1-4	TRBD1	CASSLEGQNEKLFF	TGCGCCAGCAGCTTGGAGGGACAGAATGAAAAACTGTTTTTT
-	TRBV6-6	TRBJ2-1	-	CASSYPDSDNEQFF	TGTGCCAGCAGTTATCCAGACTCGGACAATGAGCAGTTCTTC
-	TRBV7-9	TRBJ1-4	-	CASTVVQGKLFF	TGTGCCAGCACCGTGGTCCAGGGGAAACTGTTTTTT
-	TRBV6-2/TRBV6-3	TRBJ1-6	-	CASSVDMSSSYNSPLHF	TGTGCCAGCAGTGTTGACATGTCAAGCTCCTATAATTCACCCCTCCACTTT
few	TRBV29-1	TRBJ1-1	-	CSVWAEGGTEAFF	TGCAGCGTTTGGGCAGAGGGTGGCACTGAAGCTTTCTTT
-	TRBV12-5	TRBJ2-3	-	CASGLQGPADTQYF	TGTGCTAGTGGTTTACAGGGTCCCGCAGATACGCAGTATTTT
once	TRBV19	TRBJ2-5	-	CASSPQITLETQYF	TGTGCCAGTAGTCCACAAATAACGCTGGAGACCCAGTACTTC
-	TRBV6-6	TRBJ2-3	-	CASSYPGERDTQYF	TGTGCCAGCAGTTACCCAGGGGAGAGAGATACGCAGTATTTT
-	TRBV12-3/TRBV12-4	TRBJ1-5	-	CASRTGNQPQHF	TGTGCCAGCAGGACAGGTAATCAGCCCCAGCATTTT
-	TRBV6-5	TRBJ2-3	TRBD2	CASTAGLPSDTQYF	TGTGCCAGCACCGCGGGACTACCCTCAGATACGCAGTATTTT
-	TRBV5-1	TRBJ2-1	-	CASSLQGDYNEQFF	TGCGCCAGCAGCTTGCAGGGTGACTACAATGAGCAGTTCTTC
-	TRBV7-9	TRBJ1-1	TRBD1	CASSPTGGANTEAFF	TGTGCCAGCAGCCCGACAGGGGGCGCGAACACTGAAGCTTTCTTT
-	TRBV6-5	TRBJ1-1	-	CASSIQGGGNTEAFF	TGTGCCAGCAGTATCCAGGGAGGGGGGAACACTGAAGCTTTCTTT
-	TRBV28	TRBJ1-5	TRBD1	CASSSTDRVNQPQHF	TGTGCCAGCAGCTCCACGGACAGGGTTAATCAGCCCCAGCATTTT
-	TRBV11-2	TRBJ2-7	TRBD2	CASSFTRGLASYEQYF	TGTGCCAGCAGCTTCACGCGGGGACTAGCCTCCTACGAGCAGTACTTC
-	TRBV9	TRBJ2-1	TRBD2	CASSAKGLANPNEQFF	TGTGCCAGCAGCGCCAAAGGACTAGCGAACCCCAATGAGCAGTTCTTC
-	TRBV9	TRBJ1-2	-	CASSSVDGYTF	TGTGCCAGCAGCTCGGTGGATGGCTACACCTTC
-	TRBV28	TRBJ2-1	TRBD2	CASSLQGLAGGYEQFF	TGTGCCAGCAGTTTACAAGGACTAGCGGGGGGGTATGAGCAGTTCTTC
-	TRBV6-5	TRBJ1-1	-	CASSYGQENTEAFF	TGTGCCAGCAGTTATGGCCAAGAGAACACTGAAGCTTTCTTT
-	TRBV5-8	TRBJ2-3	TRBD1	CATGGVYTDTQYF	TGTGCCACAGGGGGCGTTTACACAGATACGCAGTATTTT
-	TRBV10-3	TRBJ2-7	-	CAISERENYEQYF	TGTGCCATCAGTGAAAGAGAAAACTACGAGCAGTACTTC
-	TRBV6-6	TRBJ1-5	TRBD1	CASTSRDRGSNQPQHF	TGTGCCAGCACCTCGAGGGACAGGGGAAGCAATCAGCCCCAGCATTTT
-	TRBV7-2	TRBJ1-5	-	CASSLGHGNQPQHF	TGTGCCAGCAGCTTAGGGCATGGCAATCAGCCCCAGCATTTT
-	TRBV7-8	TRBJ2-3	TRBD2	CASRSGLAGGRVTSTDTQYF	TGTGCCAGCAGGTCGGGACTAGCGGGGGGCCGAGTCACTAGCACAGATACGCAGTATTTT
-	TRBV19	TRBJ2-1	-	CASSIPGSYNEQFF	TGTGCCAGTAGTATACCGGGCTCCTACAATGAGCAGTTCTTC
-	TRBV9	TRBJ1-2	-	CASSVAVRGSRGYTF	TGTGCCAGCAGCGTAGCGGTCAGGGGTTCTCGCGGCTACACCTTC
-	TRBV6-5	TRBJ1-1	-	CASRKGETYTEAFF	TGTGCCAGCAGAAAGGGAGAAACTTACACTGAAGCTTTCTTT
-	TRBV10-3	TRBJ1-1	-	CAISESDKNTEAFF	TGTGCCATCAGTGAGTCGGACAAGAACACTGAAGCTTTCTTT
-	TRBV5-8	TRBJ1-1	TRBD1	CASSRGTGVGEDTEAFF	TGTGCCAGCAGCAGGGGGACAGGGGTTGGTGAGGACACTGAAGCTTTCTTT
-	TRBV4-3	TRBJ2-6	-	CASSQGLSNVLTF	TGCGCCAGCAGCCAAGGGCTGTCCAACGTCCTGACTTTC
-	TRBV18	TRBJ1-1	-	CASSPRPGWVTEAFF	TGTGCCAGCTCACCCCGACCGGGTTGGGTCACTGAAGCTTTCTTT
-	TRBV14	TRBJ2-7	TRBD1	CASSLTGGFEQYF	TGTGCCAGCAGCCTCACAGGGGGTTTCGAGCAGTACTTC
-	TRBV6-1	TRBJ2-3	-	CATDSRLVSTDTQYF	TGTGCCACGGACAGTAGGTTGGTTAGCACAGATACGCAGTATTTT
-	TRBV4-2	TRBJ2-1	-	CASSQVRGHEQFF	TGTGCCAGCAGCCAAGTTAGGGGCCATGAGCAGTTCTTC
-	TRBV7-2	TRBJ2-1	TRBD2	CASRPRLAVSSYNEQFF	TGTGCCAGCAGGCCTAGACTAGCGGTAAGCTCCTACAATGAGCAGTTCTTC
-	TRBV5-4	TRBJ2-5	TRBD1	CASSLQGTETQYF	TGTGCCAGCAGCTTACAGGGGACAGAGACCCAGTACTTC
-	TRBV5-6	TRBJ1-4	-	CASSFRGMDEKLFF	TGTGCCAGCAGCTTTAGAGGGATGGACGAAAAACTGTTTTTT
few	TRBV4-1	TRBJ2-7	-	CASSPYPRDEQYF	TGCGCCAGCAGCCCCTATCCTCGTGACGAGCAGTACTTC
-	TRBV3-1/TRBV3-2	TRBJ1-1	-	CASSQDRGSVNTEAFF	TGTGCCAGCAGCCAAGACCGGGGGTCAGTGAACACTGAAGCTTTCTTT
few	TRBV2	TRBJ2-7	TRBD2	CASWRGALEQYF	TGTGCCAGCTGGCGGGGGGCCCTCGAGCAGTACTTC